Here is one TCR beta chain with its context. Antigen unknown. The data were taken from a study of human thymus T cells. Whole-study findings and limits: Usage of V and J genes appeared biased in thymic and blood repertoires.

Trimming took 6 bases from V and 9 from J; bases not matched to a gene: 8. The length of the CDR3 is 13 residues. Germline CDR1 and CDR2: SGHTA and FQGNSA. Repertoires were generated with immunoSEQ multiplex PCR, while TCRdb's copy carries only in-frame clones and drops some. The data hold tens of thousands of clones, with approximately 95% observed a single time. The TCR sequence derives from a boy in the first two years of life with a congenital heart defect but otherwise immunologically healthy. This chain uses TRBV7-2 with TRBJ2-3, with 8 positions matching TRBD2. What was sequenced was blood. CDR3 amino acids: CASRLSGDGTQYF. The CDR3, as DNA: TGTGCCAGCAGGCTTAGCGGGGATGGGACGCAGTATTTT.